The rows below give T cell receptor beta chains drawn from one sample of a study of CD8+CD57+ T cells in acquired aplastic anemia. MiXCR was run by TCRdb on the reads, yielding one entry per CDR3 protein. The sample lists about 180,000 distinct CDR3 sequences; roughly 50% were seen once. Material for sequencing was sorted CD4+, CD8+, or CD8+CD57+ T cells (not recorded which) from PBMCs. The source is a human donor with aplastic anemia. Each CDR3 is given with its conserved first and last residue. The order of the fields is D gene, V gene, J gene, clone size, CDR3 protein, CDR3 DNA. A D gene is named only where the DNA matches it firmly. Clone size is not always given. Where it is, it says once, few, many or a class for expanded clones.

>NA|TRBV19|TRBJ2-1|NA
CASSMRDEQFF
TGTGCCAGTAGTATGAGGGATGAGCAGTTCTTC
>NA|TRBV2|TRBJ2-3|few
CASSAGTDTQYF
TGTGCCAGCAGTGCAGGCACAGATACGCAGTATTTT
>NA|TRBV7-8|TRBJ1-6|NA
CASSLGGDGSPLHF
TGTGCCAGCAGCCTGGGGGGTGATGGGTCACCCCTCCACTTT
>NA|TRBV20-1|TRBJ2-7|NA
CSARSPGTYEQYF
TGCAGTGCCCGAAGCCCGGGGACCTACGAGCAGTACTTC
>NA|TRBV29-1|TRBJ2-7|NA
CSVGQRNEQYF
TGCAGCGTAGGACAGCGTAACGAGCAGTACTTC
>NA|TRBV9|TRBJ2-3|many
CASSVDYSTTDTQYF
TGTGCCAGCAGCGTAGACTACTCCACCACAGATACGCAGTATTTT
>TRBD2|TRBV9|TRBJ2-1|NA
CASSVGAGYNEQFF
TGTGCCAGCAGCGTGGGAGCGGGGTACAATGAGCAGTTCTTC
>TRBD2|TRBV11-2|TRBJ2-3|NA
CASSSPRGTSGSDTQYF
TGTGCCAGCAGCTCCCCACGGGGGACTAGCGGATCGGATACGCAGTATTTT
>TRBD1|TRBV5-6|TRBJ2-3|many
CASSSLGQGAVDTQYF
TGTGCCAGCAGCTCATTAGGGCAGGGGGCCGTAGATACGCAGTATTTT
>NA|TRBV9|TRBJ1-6|NA
CASSRGDSSSPLHF
TGTGCCAGCAGCCGCGGGGATAGTTCCTCACCCCTCCACTTT
>TRBD2|TRBV24-1|TRBJ2-3|NA
CATSDSSGYTDTQYF
TGTGCCACCAGTGATTCTAGCGGCTACACAGATACGCAGTATTTT
>NA|TRBV2|TRBJ2-2|once
CASSDGTLTGELFF
TGTGCCAGCAGTGACGGGACTCTAACCGGGGAGCTGTTTTTT
>TRBD2|TRBV25-1|TRBJ2-5|few
CASSTGTSFGQETQYF
TGTGCCAGCAGCACCGGGACTAGCTTTGGGCAAGAGACCCAGTACTTC
>NA|TRBV5-6|TRBJ1-6|NA
CASSLGPKANSPLHF
TGTGCCAGCAGCTTGGGTCCTAAAGCTAATTCACCCCTTCACTTT
>NA|TRBV20-1|TRBJ2-1|many
CSALTVTTYNEQFF
TGCAGTGCTTTAACTGTCACAACCTACAATGAGCAGTTCTTC
>NA|TRBV6-1|TRBJ1-1|many
CASITPGKVPEAFF
TGTGCCAGCATAACACCAGGGAAAGTGCCTGAAGCTTTCTTT
>TRBD1|TRBV7-8|TRBJ2-4|NA
CASSAQGAGKNIQYF
TGTGCCAGCAGCGCACAGGGGGCTGGCAAAAACATTCAGTACTTC
>NA|TRBV11-3|TRBJ2-3|NA
CASSRDTDTQYF
TGTGCCAGCAGCCGCGACACAGATACGCAGTATTTT
>TRBD2|TRBV20-1|TRBJ2-1|NA
CSAAGVNEQFF
TGCAGTGCCGCGGGAGTCAATGAGCAGTTCTTC
>NA|TRBV11-1|TRBJ2-1|NA
CASSLPQGIYNEQFF
TGTGCCAGCAGCCTCCCCCAGGGGATCTACAATGAGCAGTTCTTC
>TRBD1|TRBV7-9|TRBJ1-1|NA
CASSQGGLNTEAFF
TGTGCCAGCAGCCAGGGGGGCCTGAACACTGAAGCTTTCTTT
>TRBD1|TRBV3-1|TRBJ1-1|NA
CASSQVSRGEAFF
TGTGCCAGCAGCCAGGTTTCCAGGGGGGAAGCTTTCTTT
>NA|TRBV19|TRBJ1-6|NA
CASSLGTSSVPLHF
TGTGCCAGTAGTCTCGGGACTTCATCGGTACCCCTCCACTTT
>TRBD1|TRBV29-1|TRBJ2-7|NA
CSVESVQGAYEQYF
TGCAGCGTTGAATCTGTCCAGGGGGCCTACGAGCAGTACTTC
>NA|TRBV18|TRBJ1-1|NA
CASSPMTGGKTEAFF
TGTGCCAGCTCACCTATGACAGGAGGAAAAACTGAAGCTTTCTTT
>TRBD1|TRBV6-2/TRBV6-3|TRBJ2-7|few
CASRPGTGCEQYF
TGTGCCAGCAGGCCCGGGACAGGCTGCGAGCAGTACTTC
>NA|TRBV5-5|TRBJ2-7|many
CASSLRDDSYEQYF
TGTGCCAGCAGCTTGAGGGACGACTCCTACGAGCAGTACTTC